Only a few counts were recorded for the clone carrying this TCR beta chain. Its antigen is still unknown. Primers: 60 Vbeta forward and 13 Jbeta reverse. Profiling relied on immunoSEQ multiplex PCR, and the TCRdb table lists in-frame clones only, not all of them. The sample includes around 190,000 clones, roughly 80% of them seen just once. This sample was included in a study of cytomegalovirus exposure and HLA in healthy donors. Study outcomes and limitations: A later analysis linked a missense variant in DCLRE1C to the trimming of TCR beta V and J genes. It has been reported that TCR beta sequences accurately predicted the HLA-A and HLA-B alleles of most subjects.

The CDR3 sequence is 14 residues long. Germline V gene sequence: CDR1 MNHEY, CDR2 SVGAGI. V lost 7 bases, J lost 3 bases, and 15 bases lay in between. Material for sequencing was PBMCs. The source is a man aged 60 to 69 in good health and CMV-seronegative. The chain employs TRBV6-5 and TRBJ1-1; a weak D match, TRBD1 (6 bases). The CDR3 DNA is TGTGCCAGCACCAAACAGGGCAGCGACACTGAAGCTTTCTTT. Protein product: CASTKQGSDTEAFF.